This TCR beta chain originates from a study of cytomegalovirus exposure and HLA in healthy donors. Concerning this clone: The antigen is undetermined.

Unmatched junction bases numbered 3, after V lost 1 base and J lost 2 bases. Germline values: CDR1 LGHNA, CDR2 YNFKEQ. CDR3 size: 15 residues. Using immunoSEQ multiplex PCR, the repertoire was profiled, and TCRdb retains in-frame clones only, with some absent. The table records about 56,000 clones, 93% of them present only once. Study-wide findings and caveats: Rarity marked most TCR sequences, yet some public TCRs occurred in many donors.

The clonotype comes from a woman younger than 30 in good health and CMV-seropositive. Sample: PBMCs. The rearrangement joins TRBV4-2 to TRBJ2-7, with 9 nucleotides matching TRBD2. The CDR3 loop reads CASSQVAGETYEQYF. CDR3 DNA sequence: TGTGCCAGCAGCCAAGTAGCGGGGGAAACCTACGAGCAGTACTTC.